Below, 24 T cell receptor beta chains from the same sample are listed, as sequenced in a study of response to subunit inactivated influenza vaccine. Using its own MiXCR run on the RT-PCR reads, TCRdb lists one record per CDR3 protein. Among 610,000 or so distinct CDR3 sequences, 14% were seen once, and the ten largest hold around 10%. The sequencing here drew on PBMCs from blood, taken 11 to 12 days after vaccination. All receptors come from a man over 45 who received an inactivated influenza vaccine.

V gene TRBV20-1 combines with J gene TRBJ2-1; 8 bases match TRBD2. V gave up 8 bases and J gave up 6 bases; unmatched junction bases: 12. This CDR3 spans 14 amino acids. Germline V gene sequence: CDR1 DFQATT, CDR2 SNEGSKA (reference sequence). CDR3 bases: TGCAGTCCCTCGGGGGGGGAATTCGTCAATGAGCAGTTCTTC. Amino acid sequence: CSPSGGEFVNEQFF.

The chain is built from TRBV6-2 or TRBV6-3 and TRBJ2-2; 7 bases are a match to TRBD1. Germline V CDR1 and CDR2: MNHEY, SVGEGT. Trimming took 8 bases from V and 8 from J; bases not matched to a gene: 8. The CDR3 is 13 amino acids. CDR3 region: CASAIDRAGELFF. In nucleotides, the CDR3 is TGTGCCAGCGCCATTGACAGGGCTGGGGAGCTGTTTTTT.

The table lists this clonotype with a few counts. V and J are TRBV6-5 and TRBJ2-1, with 16 bases matching TRBD2. Germline V gene sequence: CDR1 MNHEY, CDR2 SVGAGI. The CDR3 loop spans 19 amino acids. With 0 bases clipped from V and 13 bases from J, the junction kept 15 bases outside the gene matches. The CDR3 region is CASSYSAPGLAGGLGSQFF. In DNA form, the CDR3 reads TGTGCCAGCAGTTACTCCGCCCCGGGACTAGCGGGGGGGCTAGGAAGTCAGTTCTTC.

This clonotype has at least ten counts. The chain uses TRBV7-9 and TRBJ2-1; D unclear. Trimming removed 5 bases at V and 1 base at J, with 18 bases between. CDR1 and CDR2 (germline): SEHNR, FQNEAQ (reference sequence). The CDR3 spans 17 residues. This CDR3 reads CASSPPRNSSSYNEQFF. The CDR3 region has the DNA TGTGCCAGCAGCCCCCCCCGGAACAGTTCTTCCTACAATGAGCAGTTCTTC. The whole variable domain, filled in from reference TRBV7-9 and TRBJ2-1, reads DTGVSQNPRHKITKRGQNVTFRCDPISEHNRLYWYRQTLGQGPEFLTYFQNEAQLEKSRLLSDRFSAERPKGSFSTLEIQRTEQGDSAMYLCASSPPRNSSSYNEQFFGPGTRLTVL.

This clonotype was recorded many times. This chain connects TRBV4-1 to TRBJ2-3; 8 positions agree with TRBD2. Germline assignment: CDR1 MGHRA and CDR2 YSYEKL. This CDR3 has 16 amino acids. The ends lost 3 bases at V and 4 bases at J; junction bases unmatched: 9. The chain's CDR3 is CASSHGALLAADTQYF. CDR3 bases: TGCGCCAGCAGCCATGGGGCGTTACTAGCGGCAGATACGCAGTATTTT.

The chain uses TRBV19 and TRBJ2-1, with TRBD1 as a possible D gene (5 bases). The germline CDR1 and CDR2 sequences are LNHDA and SQIVND (reference sequence). With 5 bases removed from V and 12 bases from J, the gap between germline ends came to 14 bases. The CDR3 contains 12 residues. CDR3 bases: TGTGCCAGTAGTCCCTCCAGGGTTGGGCAGTTCTTC. Translating gives CASSPSRVGQFF. The full variable domain, completed using reference TRBV19 and TRBJ2-1, is DGGITQSPKYLFRKEGQNVTLSCEQNLNHDAMYWYRQDPGQGLRLIYYSQIVNDFQKGDIAEGYSVSREKKESFPLTVTSAQKNPTAFYLCASSPSRVGQFFGPGTRLTVL.

Only a few counts were recorded for this clonotype. This chain links TRBV20-1 with TRBJ1-1; 9 bases fit TRBD1. This CDR3 has 12 amino acids. Germline lookup yields CDR1 DFQATT and CDR2 SNEGSKA (reference sequence). The V gene end was trimmed by 6 bases and the J gene end by 7 bases; junction bases not matched to a gene: 6. CDR3 DNA: TGCAGTGCCCAAGGACAGGGGAATGAAGCTTTCTTT. Its protein is CSAQGQGNEAFF.

In its sample, this clonotype was seen many times. The chain links TRBV4-2 to TRBJ1-3; 8 nucleotides align to TRBD1. This CDR3 is 13 amino acids long. CDR1 is LGHNA, CDR2 YNFKEQ, per germline. Trimming took 8 bases from V and 3 from J; bases not matched to a gene: 3. The CDR3 sequence is CASQGALGNTIYF. Written as DNA, the CDR3 is TGTGCCAGCCAGGGGGCGCTTGGAAACACCATATATTTT.

V is TRBV7-6 and J is TRBJ2-7; tentatively, D is TRBD1 or TRBD2 (5 bases each). The germline V gene has CDR1 SGHVS and CDR2 FNYEAQ. The germline V and J ends were trimmed by 1 base and 4 bases, with 14 bases remaining between them. This CDR3 region has 15 residues. CDR3: CASSLDRGPRYEQYF. CDR3 coding DNA: TGTGCCAGCAGCTTAGACCGGGGACCACGATACGAGCAGTACTTC. The entire variable domain, with the rest obtained from reference TRBV7-6 and TRBJ2-7, is as follows: GAGVSQSPRYKVTKRGQDVALRCDPISGHVSLYWYRQALGQGPEFLTYFNYEAQQDKSGLPNDRFSAERPEGSISTLTIQRTEQRDSAMYRCASSLDRGPRYEQYFGPGTRLTVT.

The rearrangement links TRBV4-2 to TRBJ1-5; TRBD1 matches at 9 bases. The junction had 5 bases not matched to a gene; V was cut back by 2 bases and J by 6 bases. Germline loops: CDR1 LGHNA, CDR2 YNFKEQ. This CDR3 has 15 amino acids. The CDR3 loop reads CASSQPGQGSQPQHF. CDR3 nucleotide sequence: TGTGCCAGCAGCCAACCTGGACAGGGGAGTCAGCCCCAGCATTTT.

This chain links TRBV24-1 with TRBJ2-1, with a weak D call TRBD2 (6 bases). Trimming took off 8 bases at V and 7 bases at J, with 14 bases between the two ends. Germline V CDR1 and CDR2: KGHDR, SFDVKD. The CDR3 spans 13 residues. CDR3 DNA sequence: TGTGCCACCACTCAGGGAGGTCGGAATGAGCAGTTCTTC. Amino acids: CATTQGGRNEQFF.

This clonotype appeared a few times. This chain joins TRBV20-1 and TRBJ1-5, with TRBD1 matching over 8 bases. Germline CDR1 reads DFQATT; CDR2 reads SNEGSKA (reference sequence). Losses at the gene ends were 0 bases for V and 2 bases for J; bases not matched to a gene: 3. The CDR3 totals 15 residues. DNA of the CDR3: TGCAGTGCTAGAGATCTGACAGGGGGCAATCAGCCCCAGCATTTT. The encoded protein is CSARDLTGGNQPQHF.

This sequence joins TRBV19 and TRBJ2-5; 7 bases agree with TRBD1. The V gene's germline CDR1 is LNHDA and CDR2 SQIVND (reference sequence). V shed 1 base, J shed 4 bases, and the junction held 3 bases outside the gene matches. This CDR3 contains 14 residues. The CDR3 DNA follows: TGTGCCAGTAGTATAGTGGACAGGCCAGAGACCCAGTACTTC. Amino acid sequence: CASSIVDRPETQYF.

At least ten counts were recorded for this clonotype. The chain has TRBV7-2 and TRBJ2-7, with TRBD1 matching over 11 bases. The CDR3 has 15 amino acids. Losses at the gene ends were 0 bases for V and 7 bases for J; bases not matched to a gene: 5. Germline V gives CDR1 SGHTA, CDR2 FQGNSA. CDR3 bases: TGTGCCAGCAGCTTAGCGGGACAGGGGGGTCTTGAGCAGTACTTC. This gives the protein CASSLAGQGGLEQYF.

CDR3 nucleotides: TGTGCCTCGGGGCGACAGGGTGACGAGCAGTACTTC. Its translation: CASGRQGDEQYF. This sequence joins TRBV10-3 and TRBJ2-7; 7 bases align to TRBD1. The germline CDR1 and CDR2 sequences are ENHRY and SYGVKD. The CDR3 is 12 residues long. Trimming took 11 bases from V and 5 from J; bases not matched to a gene: 9.

CDR3 sequence: CASSLVIWDRGQSGYTF. The CDR3 bases are TGTGCCAGCAGTTTAGTCATCTGGGACAGGGGGCAGAGTGGCTACACCTTC. This chain links TRBV28 with TRBJ1-2; 12 bases map to TRBD1. The CDR3 is 17 residues long. The germline CDR1 and CDR2 sequences are MDHEN and SYDVKM. V shed 2 bases and J 7 bases; nucleotides not matched to a gene: 11.

The CDR3: CASSQDKPTPNEKLFF. Written as DNA, the CDR3 is TGCGCCAGCAGCCAAGATAAGCCCACACCTAATGAAAAACTGTTTTTT. The chain is built from TRBV4-3 and TRBJ1-4, with D uncertain. The CDR3 covers 16 residues. CDR1 is LGHNA, CDR2 YSLEER, per germline. V was trimmed by 0 bases and J by 3 bases, leaving 11 bases between them.

This chain joins TRBV7-2 and TRBJ2-1; 9 bases map to TRBD2. From germline, CDR1 is SGHTA and CDR2 FQGNSA. Trimming cost V 2 bases and J 6 bases; bases outside gene matches: 5. The CDR3 contains 15 residues. The CDR3 DNA follows: TGTGCCAGCAGCTTACAGCGGGGGGCTCTCAATGAGCAGTTCTTC. Translation: CASSLQRGALNEQFF.

This clonotype was counted between two and nine times. This rearrangement joins TRBV29-1 to TRBJ2-1, with 8 bases aligning to TRBD1. J was trimmed by 0 bases and V by 1 base; bases with no gene match: 5. The CDR3 covers 16 residues. Germline CDR1 and CDR2: SQVTM and ANQGSEA. CDR3 protein: CSVEVLTGGSYNEQFF. Written as DNA, the CDR3 is TGCAGCGTTGAAGTACTTACAGGGGGCTCCTACAATGAGCAGTTCTTC.

In its sample, this clonotype was seen a few times. The germline gene is not matched at one end of the junction; a read error may be the cause. This sequence joins TRBV10-3 and TRBJ2-5, with D unclear. Germline CDR1 and CDR2: ENHRY and SYGVKD. This CDR3 is built from 13 residues. CDR3: CAISENSQGTQYF. DNA for the CDR3: TGTGCCATCAGTGAGAACAGCCAAGGGACCCAGTACTTC.

The table lists this clonotype with a few counts. The chain employs TRBV2 and TRBJ2-5; D unresolved. The germline gives CDR1 SNHLY, CDR2 FYNNEI. V dropped 3 bases and J dropped 9 bases, with 20 bases sitting between them. The CDR3 consists of 15 residues. CDR3 DNA: TGTGCCAGCAGTGATACCGGAAGGGTCCCGTGGGCCCAGTACTTC. Protein: CASSDTGRVPWAQYF.

The chain uses TRBV18 and TRBJ1-5; weak D call: TRBD1 (5 bases). Germline V gives CDR1 KGHSH, CDR2 LQKENI. Trimming took 11 bases from V and 1 from J, leaving 12 bases between them. The CDR3 runs 13 residues. In DNA form, the CDR3 reads TGTGCCGCCGGGTCAGGGAGCAATCAGCCCCAGCATTTT. Protein product: CAAGSGSNQPQHF.

This clonotype was counted at least ten times. The chain uses TRBV10-3 and TRBJ1-2; 7 bases align to TRBD1. CDR3 size: 16 residues. The V gene end was trimmed by 0 bases and the J gene end by 4 bases; junction bases not matched to a gene: 8. Germline V gene data show CDR1 as ENHRY and CDR2 as SYGVKD. CDR3 protein: CAISESMTGHLYGYTF. CDR3 bases: TGTGCCATCAGTGAGTCGATGACAGGGCATCTCTATGGCTACACCTTC.

This rearrangement joins TRBV2 to TRBJ1-4; D not certain. This CDR3 comprises 12 residues. Between the trimmed V and J ends, which lost 6 bases and 6 bases, there was a span of 8 bases. Germline CDR1 is SNHLY and CDR2 is FYNNEI. This CDR3 is CASRTVDEKLFF. The DNA of the CDR3 is TGTGCCAGCAGAACCGTGGATGAAAAACTGTTTTTT.